The rows below give T cell receptor beta chains drawn from one sample of a study of siplizumab effects on memory and regulatory T cells. Measured with immunoSEQ multiplex PCR; TCRdb has only the in-frame clones, and not every one. The sample lists tens of thousands of clones, roughly 87% seen once, with approximately 1.4% in the top ten. The sample consisted of Tregs sorted from blood. These receptors all come from a human donor in good health. CDR3s include the opening cysteine and the closing phenylalanine or tryptophan. The order of the fields is CDR3 length, D gene, clone size, J gene, V gene, CDR3 DNA, CDR3 protein. A D gene is named only where the DNA matches it firmly. Some rows mark clone size as missing; the rest say once, few, many or name a class of expanded clone.

len: 15; d_gene: TRBD1; abundance: NA; j_gene: TRBJ1-1; v_gene: TRBV7-9; CDR3nt: TGTGCCAGCAGCTTAGTTCAGGGGGTTAACACTGAAGCTTTCTTT; CDR3aa: CASSLVQGVNTEAFF
len: 15; d_gene: NA; abundance: NA; j_gene: TRBJ1-1; v_gene: TRBV5-1; CDR3nt: TGCGCCAGCAGCGCAGTCGGACGGATGAACACTGAAGCTTTCTTT; CDR3aa: CASSAVGRMNTEAFF
len: 13; d_gene: NA; abundance: NA; j_gene: TRBJ2-5; v_gene: TRBV14; CDR3nt: TGTGCCAGCGCCACCTGGAGTCGTGAGACCCAGTACTTC; CDR3aa: CASATWSRETQYF
len: 17; d_gene: TRBD2; abundance: few; j_gene: TRBJ2-1; v_gene: TRBV5-4; CDR3nt: TGTGCCAGCAGCTTACAAGCGGGGGCGCCCATTCGGGTCGAGCAGTTCTTC; CDR3aa: CASSLQAGAPIRVEQFF
len: 12; d_gene: NA; abundance: NA; j_gene: TRBJ2-5; v_gene: TRBV6-1; CDR3nt: TGTGCCAGCAGTCTATCTGGGGAGACCCAGTACTTC; CDR3aa: CASSLSGETQYF
len: 12; d_gene: NA; abundance: NA; j_gene: TRBJ2-7; v_gene: TRBV7-2; CDR3nt: TGTGCCAGCAGCTTAGACCTTTACGAGCAGTACTTC; CDR3aa: CASSLDLYEQYF
len: 13; d_gene: NA; abundance: NA; j_gene: TRBJ2-2; v_gene: TRBV18; CDR3nt: TGTGCCAGCTCACCTGTACACACCGGGGAGCTGTTTTTT; CDR3aa: CASSPVHTGELFF
len: 15; d_gene: NA; abundance: NA; j_gene: TRBJ2-7; v_gene: TRBV28; CDR3nt: TGTGCCAGCCTGTTTCGGGGGCTAGCGGCCTACGAGCAGTACTTC; CDR3aa: CASLFRGLAAYEQYF
len: 16; d_gene: NA; abundance: NA; j_gene: TRBJ1-1; v_gene: TRBV6-6; CDR3nt: TGTGCCAGCAGTTACTTGGGGGAGGGATCAGAGGCTGAAGCTTTCTTT; CDR3aa: CASSYLGEGSEAEAFF
len: 15; d_gene: NA; abundance: NA; j_gene: TRBJ1-5; v_gene: TRBV30; CDR3nt: TGTGCCTGGAGTGTACCAGGGGTCCCCTATCAGCCCCAGCATTTT; CDR3aa: CAWSVPGVPYQPQHF
len: 14; d_gene: TRBD1; abundance: NA; j_gene: TRBJ1-5; v_gene: TRBV7-2; CDR3nt: TGTGCCAGCAGCTCGGGACAGATTTATCAGCCCCAGCATTTT; CDR3aa: CASSSGQIYQPQHF
len: 16; d_gene: NA; abundance: NA; j_gene: TRBJ1-3; v_gene: TRBV14; CDR3nt: TGTGCCAGCAGCCAAGATACCAGGGCCTCCGGAAACACCATATATTTT; CDR3aa: CASSQDTRASGNTIYF
len: 14; d_gene: NA; abundance: NA; j_gene: TRBJ2-3; v_gene: TRBV5-1; CDR3nt: TGCGCCAGCAGCTTAGGGGGGGCCACAGATACGCAGTATTTT; CDR3aa: CASSLGGATDTQYF
len: 15; d_gene: TRBD1; abundance: NA; j_gene: TRBJ1-4; v_gene: TRBV5-4; CDR3nt: TGTGCCAGCAGTCGCGCCGGGACAGGGTTGGAAAAACTGTTTTTT; CDR3aa: CASSRAGTGLEKLFF
len: 16; d_gene: NA; abundance: NA; j_gene: TRBJ2-3; v_gene: TRBV5-5; CDR3nt: TGTGCCAGCAGCTTACAGGGAGGATTGACCACAGATACGCAGTATTTT; CDR3aa: CASSLQGGLTTDTQYF
len: 12; d_gene: NA; abundance: NA; j_gene: TRBJ2-3; v_gene: TRBV7-3; CDR3nt: TGTGCCAGCAGCTTAACAGGGGATACGCAGTATTTT; CDR3aa: CASSLTGDTQYF
len: 14; d_gene: NA; abundance: medium-sized; j_gene: TRBJ1-5; v_gene: TRBV19; CDR3nt: TGTGCCAGTAGTACATCCGGGCCGGGTCAGCCCCAGCATTTT; CDR3aa: CASSTSGPGQPQHF
len: 14; d_gene: TRBD1; abundance: NA; j_gene: TRBJ2-7; v_gene: TRBV28; CDR3nt: TGTGCCAGCAGTACAGGGGGCCCCACCTACGAGCAGTACTTC; CDR3aa: CASSTGGPTYEQYF
len: 13; d_gene: NA; abundance: NA; j_gene: TRBJ1-1; v_gene: TRBV19; CDR3nt: TGTGCGGCAAAAAGAGCCATGAACACTGAAGCTTTCTTT; CDR3aa: CAAKRAMNTEAFF
len: 17; d_gene: NA; abundance: once; j_gene: TRBJ2-2; v_gene: TRBV27; CDR3nt: TGTGCCAGCAGTCTACCCCGGTCCTACTCTAACACCGGGGAGCTGTTTTTT; CDR3aa: CASSLPRSYSNTGELFF
len: 15; d_gene: TRBD2; abundance: NA; j_gene: TRBJ2-3; v_gene: TRBV7-9; CDR3nt: TGTGCCAGCAGCTCTAGCGGGGGGACCACAGATACGCAGTATTTT; CDR3aa: CASSSSGGTTDTQYF
len: 15; d_gene: NA; abundance: once; j_gene: TRBJ1-4; v_gene: TRBV7-9; CDR3nt: TGTGCCAGCAGCCCGACAAACCTAAGAAATGAAAAACTGTTTTTT; CDR3aa: CASSPTNLRNEKLFF
len: 15; d_gene: TRBD1; abundance: NA; j_gene: TRBJ1-2; v_gene: TRBV12-5; CDR3nt: TGTGCTAGTGGCCGGGGACAGGGGGCAGGCTATGGCTACACCTTC; CDR3aa: CASGRGQGAGYGYTF
len: 15; d_gene: TRBD2; abundance: NA; j_gene: TRBJ2-1; v_gene: TRBV14; CDR3nt: TGTGCCAGCAGCCGTCCCGGGACTAGCAACAATGAGCAGTTCTTC; CDR3aa: CASSRPGTSNNEQFF
len: 17; d_gene: NA; abundance: NA; j_gene: TRBJ2-3; v_gene: TRBV29-1; CDR3nt: TGCAGCGTTGAATTTCGCTGGCGGGGGCGAATCACAGATACGCAGTATTTT; CDR3aa: CSVEFRWRGRITDTQYF
len: 11; d_gene: NA; abundance: NA; j_gene: TRBJ2-7; v_gene: TRBV6-5; CDR3nt: TGTGCCAGCAGTTACTGGGCCGAGCAGTACTTC; CDR3aa: CASSYWAEQYF
len: 14; d_gene: TRBD1; abundance: NA; j_gene: TRBJ1-1; v_gene: TRBV7-8; CDR3nt: TGTGCCAGCAGCGCATTACAGGGGGCCGCTGAAGCTTTCTTT; CDR3aa: CASSALQGAAEAFF
len: 16; d_gene: TRBD1; abundance: NA; j_gene: TRBJ1-6; v_gene: TRBV19; CDR3nt: TGTGCCAGTAGCGAAACCGGTGGGACAGGGAATTCACCCCTCCACTTT; CDR3aa: CASSETGGTGNSPLHF
len: 14; d_gene: TRBD2; abundance: NA; j_gene: TRBJ2-1; v_gene: TRBV2; CDR3nt: TGTGCCACCCGTTCCGGGGGGGCCGTTTATGAGCAGTTCTTC; CDR3aa: CATRSGGAVYEQFF
len: 14; d_gene: TRBD1; abundance: medium-sized; j_gene: TRBJ1-1; v_gene: TRBV5-6; CDR3nt: TGTGCCAGCAGCCTCGGGACAGCAAACACTGAAGCTTTCTTT; CDR3aa: CASSLGTANTEAFF
len: 13; d_gene: NA; abundance: NA; j_gene: TRBJ2-7; v_gene: TRBV19; CDR3nt: TGTGCCAGTAGCATAAATGGGGGATACGAGCAGTACTTC; CDR3aa: CASSINGGYEQYF
len: 14; d_gene: NA; abundance: NA; j_gene: TRBJ1-1; v_gene: TRBV2; CDR3nt: TGTGCCAGCAGTGATTGGCAGGAGAACACTGAAGCTTTCTTT; CDR3aa: CASSDWQENTEAFF
len: 13; d_gene: NA; abundance: once; j_gene: TRBJ2-7; v_gene: TRBV10-3; CDR3nt: TGTGCCATCAGTGAGTCGGAGGGCTTGGTGCAGTACTTC; CDR3aa: CAISESEGLVQYF
len: 16; d_gene: NA; abundance: NA; j_gene: TRBJ2-6; v_gene: TRBV5-1; CDR3nt: TGTGCCAGCAGCTTGGTATGGGGATCTGGGGCCAACGTCCTGACTTTC; CDR3aa: CASSLVWGSGANVLTF
len: 14; d_gene: NA; abundance: once; j_gene: TRBJ2-6; v_gene: TRBV6-5; CDR3nt: TGTGCCAGTTCTACTCGGGGTTCCGCCAACGTCCTGACTTTC; CDR3aa: CASSTRGSANVLTF
len: 14; d_gene: NA; abundance: NA; j_gene: TRBJ1-2; v_gene: TRBV4-3; CDR3nt: TGCGCCAGCAGCCAAGAGGAAGGGCCCCTTGGCTACACCTTC; CDR3aa: CASSQEEGPLGYTF
len: 16; d_gene: NA; abundance: NA; j_gene: TRBJ2-3; v_gene: TRBV6-1; CDR3nt: TGTGCCAGCAGTGATGTGTGGGGGGGCTCGTCAGATACGCAGTATTTT; CDR3aa: CASSDVWGGSSDTQYF
len: 20; d_gene: TRBD1; abundance: NA; j_gene: TRBJ1-5; v_gene: TRBV12-5; CDR3nt: TGTGCTAGTGGTTCGGGGACAGGGACAGGGGGATCATATAGCAATCAGCCCCAGCATTTT; CDR3aa: CASGSGTGTGGSYSNQPQHF
len: 10; d_gene: NA; abundance: NA; j_gene: TRBJ2-3; v_gene: TRBV20-1; CDR3nt: TGCAGTGCTAGCTTAACTACGCAGTATTTT; CDR3aa: CSASLTTQYF
len: 15; d_gene: TRBD2; abundance: NA; j_gene: TRBJ2-1; v_gene: TRBV7-2; CDR3nt: TGTGCCAGCAGATCTAGCGGGGGGGCCTACAATGAGCAGTTCTTC; CDR3aa: CASRSSGGAYNEQFF
len: 13; d_gene: TRBD2; abundance: NA; j_gene: TRBJ2-1; v_gene: TRBV7-6; CDR3nt: TGTGCCAGCAGCTATAGCGGGGTCAATGAGCAGTTCTTC; CDR3aa: CASSYSGVNEQFF
len: 16; d_gene: NA; abundance: NA; j_gene: TRBJ2-2; v_gene: TRBV5-4; CDR3nt: TGTGCCAGCCGCTCCCGTACTAGCTGGAACACCGGGGAGCTGTTTTTT; CDR3aa: CASRSRTSWNTGELFF